This T cell receptor (beta chain) derives from a study of T cells in Graves' hyperthyroidism and ophthalmopathy. Concerning this clonotype: Its target is unknown.

Uncontrolled infection, other autoimmune disease, pregnancy and lactation each barred patients from inclusion. Diagnostic decisions used clinical symptoms, serum thyroxine and TRAb, thyroid ultrasound and orbital computed tomography. This CDR3 comprises 14 residues. Looked up from germline, CDR1 is DFQATT and CDR2 is SNEGSKA (reference sequence). V dropped 5 bases and J dropped 5 bases, with 16 bases sitting between them. The source material, RNA transcripts, was used to amplify TCR beta CDR3 regions. RT-PCR in the first round (using the HTBI primer set) targeted the TCR CDR3. TCRdb itself ran the multiplex PCR reads through MiXCR, one entry per CDR3 protein. This repertoire shows 480,000 or so distinct CDR3 sequences, 35% to 50% found once; its top ten account for around 44%. Study observations and caveats: Blood held most thyroid clonotypes expanded above 0.001 frequency. A median 6.5 months before onset, the model predicted ophthalmopathy.

V gene TRBV20-1 combines with J gene TRBJ1-5; no clear D gene. Sequencing input: peripheral blood or thyroid tissue (not recorded which). This clonotype was sampled from an adult woman with Graves' disease, either hyperthyroidism or ophthalmopathy (not recorded which). The CDR3 spells CSAGPGFLDQPQHF. In DNA, the CDR3 is TGCAGTGCTGGTCCGGGATTCTTAGATCAGCCCCAGCATTTT.